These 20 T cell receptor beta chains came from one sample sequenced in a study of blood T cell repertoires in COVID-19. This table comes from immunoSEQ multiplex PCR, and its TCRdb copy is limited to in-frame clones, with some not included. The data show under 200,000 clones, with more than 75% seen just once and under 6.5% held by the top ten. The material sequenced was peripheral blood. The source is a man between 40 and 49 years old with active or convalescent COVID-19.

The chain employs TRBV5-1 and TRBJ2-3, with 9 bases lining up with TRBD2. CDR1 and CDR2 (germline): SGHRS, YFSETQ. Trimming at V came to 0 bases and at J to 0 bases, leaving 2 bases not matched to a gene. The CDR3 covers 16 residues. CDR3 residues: CASSLALAGSTDTQYF. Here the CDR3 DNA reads TGCGCCAGCAGCTTGGCCCTAGCGGGGAGCACAGATACGCAGTATTTT.

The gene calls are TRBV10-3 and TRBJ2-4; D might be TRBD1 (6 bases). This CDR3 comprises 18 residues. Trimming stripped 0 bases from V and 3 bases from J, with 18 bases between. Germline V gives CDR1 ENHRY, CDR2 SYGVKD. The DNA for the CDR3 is TGTGCCATCAGTGAGTCGAGGTCCAGGGGCCCGGACAAAAACATTCAGTACTTC. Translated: CAISESRSRGPDKNIQYF.

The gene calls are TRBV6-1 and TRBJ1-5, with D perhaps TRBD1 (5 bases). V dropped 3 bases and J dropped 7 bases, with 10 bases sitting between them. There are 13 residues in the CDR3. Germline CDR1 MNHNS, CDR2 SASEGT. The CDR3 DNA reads TGTGCCAGCAGTGAGGCAGGGCGGCAGCCCCAGCATTTT. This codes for CASSEAGRQPQHF.

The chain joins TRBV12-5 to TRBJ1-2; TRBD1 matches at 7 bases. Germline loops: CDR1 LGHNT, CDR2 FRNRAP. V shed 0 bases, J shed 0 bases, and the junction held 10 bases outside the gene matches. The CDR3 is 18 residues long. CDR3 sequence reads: CASGLVLGTGATNYGYTF. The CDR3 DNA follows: TGTGCTAGTGGTTTGGTACTGGGAACAGGGGCTACTAACTATGGCTACACCTTC. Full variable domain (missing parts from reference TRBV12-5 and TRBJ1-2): DARVTQTPRHKVTEMGQEVTMRCQPILGHNTVFWYRQTMMQGLELLAYFRNRAPLDDSGMPKDRFSAEMPDATLATLKIQPSEPRDSAVYFCASGLVLGTGATNYGYTFGSGTRLTVV.

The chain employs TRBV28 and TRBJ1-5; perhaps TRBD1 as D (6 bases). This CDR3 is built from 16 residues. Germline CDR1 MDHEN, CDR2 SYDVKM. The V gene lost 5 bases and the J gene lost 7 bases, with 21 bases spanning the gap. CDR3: CASSILRRGAGQPQHF. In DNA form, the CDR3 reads TGTGCCAGCAGTATTCTGAGACGGGGGGCCGGACAGCCCCAGCATTTT.

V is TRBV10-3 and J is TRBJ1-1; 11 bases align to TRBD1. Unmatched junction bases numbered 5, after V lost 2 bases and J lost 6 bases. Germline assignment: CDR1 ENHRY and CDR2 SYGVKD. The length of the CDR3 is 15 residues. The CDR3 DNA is TGTGCCATCAGTGAGGGGGGACAGGGGGACTCTGAAGCTTTCTTT. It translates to CAISEGGQGDSEAFF.

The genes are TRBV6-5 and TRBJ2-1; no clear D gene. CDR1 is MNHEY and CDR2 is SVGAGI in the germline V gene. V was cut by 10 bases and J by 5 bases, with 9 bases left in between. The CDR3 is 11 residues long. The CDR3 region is CATLQHNEQFF. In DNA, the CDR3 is TGTGCCACCTTACAACACAATGAGCAGTTCTTC.

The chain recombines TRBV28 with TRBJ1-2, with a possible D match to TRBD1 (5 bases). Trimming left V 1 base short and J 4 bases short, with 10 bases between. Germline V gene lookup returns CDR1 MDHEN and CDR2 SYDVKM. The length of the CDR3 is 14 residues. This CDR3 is CASSLSDKTYGYTF. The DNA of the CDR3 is TGTGCCAGCAGTTTATCGGACAAAACCTATGGCTACACCTTC.

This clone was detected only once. CDR3 sequence (DNA): TGCGCCAGCAGTAACAGGGTTAGCTCCTACAATGAGCAGTTCTTC. As protein: CASSNRVSSYNEQFF. This chain joins TRBV5-1 and TRBJ2-1, with D possibly TRBD1 on 6 matching bases. CDR1 and CDR2 (germline): SGHRS, YFSETQ. The CDR3 is 15 residues long. Trimming pared 5 bases from V and 0 bases from J, leaving 12 bases between.

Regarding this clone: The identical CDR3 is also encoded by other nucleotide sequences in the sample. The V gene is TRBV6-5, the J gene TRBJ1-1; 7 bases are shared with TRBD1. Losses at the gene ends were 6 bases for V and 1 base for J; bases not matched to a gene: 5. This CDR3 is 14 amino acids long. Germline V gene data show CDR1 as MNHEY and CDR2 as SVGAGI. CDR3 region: CASRRQGENTEAFF. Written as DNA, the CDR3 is TGTGCCAGCAGAAGACAGGGAGAGAACACTGAAGCTTTCTTT.

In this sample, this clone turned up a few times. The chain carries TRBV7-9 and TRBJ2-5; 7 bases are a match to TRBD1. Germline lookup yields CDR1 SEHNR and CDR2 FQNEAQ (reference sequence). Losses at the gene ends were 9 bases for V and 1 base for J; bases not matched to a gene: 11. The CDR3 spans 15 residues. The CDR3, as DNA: TGTGCCAGTAAGCCCAGGGGGAACTCCCAAGAGACCCAGTACTTC. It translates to CASKPRGNSQETQYF.

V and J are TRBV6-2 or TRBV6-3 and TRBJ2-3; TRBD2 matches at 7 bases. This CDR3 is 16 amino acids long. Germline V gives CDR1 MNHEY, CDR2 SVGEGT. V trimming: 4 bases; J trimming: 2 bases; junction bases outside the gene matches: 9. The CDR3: CASSSLAVEDTDTQYF. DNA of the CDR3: TGTGCCAGCAGTTCCCTAGCGGTGGAGGACACAGATACGCAGTATTTT.

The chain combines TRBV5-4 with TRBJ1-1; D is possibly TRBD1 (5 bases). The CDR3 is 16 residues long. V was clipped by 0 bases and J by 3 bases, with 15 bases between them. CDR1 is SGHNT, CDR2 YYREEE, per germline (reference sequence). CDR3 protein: CASSLGVRGGDTEAFF. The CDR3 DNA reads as TGTGCCAGCAGCTTGGGGGTCCGGGGCGGGGACACTGAAGCTTTCTTT.

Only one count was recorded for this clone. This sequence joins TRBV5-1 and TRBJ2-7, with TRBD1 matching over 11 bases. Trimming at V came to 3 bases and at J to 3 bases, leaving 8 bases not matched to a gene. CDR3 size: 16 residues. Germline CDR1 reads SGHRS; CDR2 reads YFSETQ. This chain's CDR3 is CASSSGPGQGVYEQYF. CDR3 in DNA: TGCGCCAGCAGCTCAGGCCCGGGACAGGGGGTCTACGAGCAGTACTTC. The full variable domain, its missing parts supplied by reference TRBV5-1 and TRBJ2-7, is KAGVTQTPRYLIKTRGQQVTLSCSPISGHRSVSWYQQTPGQGLQFLFEYFSETQRNKGNFPGRFSGRQFSNSRSEMNVSTLELGDSALYLCASSSGPGQGVYEQYFGPGTRLTVT.

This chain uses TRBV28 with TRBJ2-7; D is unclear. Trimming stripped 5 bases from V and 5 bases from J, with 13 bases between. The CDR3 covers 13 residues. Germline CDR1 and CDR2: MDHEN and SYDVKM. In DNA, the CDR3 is TGTGCCAGCAGTACCCCCCCGGTAAACGAGCAGTACTTC. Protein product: CASSTPPVNEQYF.

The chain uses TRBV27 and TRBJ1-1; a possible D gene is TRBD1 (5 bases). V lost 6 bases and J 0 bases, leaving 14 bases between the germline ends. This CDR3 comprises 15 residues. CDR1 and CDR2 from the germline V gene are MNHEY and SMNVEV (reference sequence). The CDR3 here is CASSYRQLMNTEAFF. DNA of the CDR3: TGTGCCAGCAGCTACAGACAGCTCATGAACACTGAAGCTTTCTTT.

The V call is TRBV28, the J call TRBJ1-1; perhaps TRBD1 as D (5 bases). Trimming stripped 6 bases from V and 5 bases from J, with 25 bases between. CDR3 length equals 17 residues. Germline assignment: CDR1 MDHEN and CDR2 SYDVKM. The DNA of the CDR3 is TGTGCCAGCAGCCAAACCCGCCTCGGGGGGGTGGGGACTGAAGCTTTCTTT. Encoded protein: CASSQTRLGGVGTEAFF.

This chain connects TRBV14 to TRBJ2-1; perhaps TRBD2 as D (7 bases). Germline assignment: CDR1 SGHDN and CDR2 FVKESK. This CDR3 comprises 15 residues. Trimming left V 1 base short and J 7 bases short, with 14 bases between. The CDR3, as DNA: TGTGCCAGCAGCCAAGTTAGGCGGGGGCGGAATGAGCAGTTCTTC. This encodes CASSQVRRGRNEQFF.

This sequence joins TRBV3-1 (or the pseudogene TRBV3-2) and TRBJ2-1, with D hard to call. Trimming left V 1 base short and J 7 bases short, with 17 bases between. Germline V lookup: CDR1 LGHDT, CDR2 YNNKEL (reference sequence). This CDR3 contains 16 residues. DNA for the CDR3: TGTGCCAGCAGCCAAGCGGGTAATAAGGTTCCGAATGAGCAGTTCTTC. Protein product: CASSQAGNKVPNEQFF.

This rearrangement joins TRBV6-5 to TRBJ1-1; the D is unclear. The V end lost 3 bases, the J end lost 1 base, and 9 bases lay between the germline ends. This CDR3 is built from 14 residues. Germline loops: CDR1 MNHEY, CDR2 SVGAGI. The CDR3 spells CASSYASQNTEAFF. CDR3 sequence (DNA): TGTGCCAGCAGTTATGCCAGTCAGAACACTGAAGCTTTCTTT.